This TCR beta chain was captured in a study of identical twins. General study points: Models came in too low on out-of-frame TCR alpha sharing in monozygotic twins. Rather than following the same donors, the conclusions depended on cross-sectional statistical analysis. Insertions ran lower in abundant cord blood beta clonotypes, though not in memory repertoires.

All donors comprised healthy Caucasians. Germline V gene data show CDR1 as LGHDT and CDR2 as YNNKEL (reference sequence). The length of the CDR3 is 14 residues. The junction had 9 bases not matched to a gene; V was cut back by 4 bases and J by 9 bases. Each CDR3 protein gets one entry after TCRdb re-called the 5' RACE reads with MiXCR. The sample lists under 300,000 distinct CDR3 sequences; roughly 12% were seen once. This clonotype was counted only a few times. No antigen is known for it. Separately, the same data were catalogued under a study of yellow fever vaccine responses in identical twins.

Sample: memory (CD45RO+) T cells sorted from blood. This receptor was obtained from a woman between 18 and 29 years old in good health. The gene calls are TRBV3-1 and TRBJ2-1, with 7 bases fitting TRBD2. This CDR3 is CASSRPGLPTEQFF. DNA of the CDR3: TGTGCCAGCAGCCGACCGGGACTACCCACTGAGCAGTTCTTC.